This T cell receptor beta chain comes out of a study of breast tumors, draining lymph nodes, adjacent tissues. Overall study findings and caveats: Tumor TCR diversity was below lymph nodes but above nontumor tissue.

V shed 2 bases and J shed 12 bases, with 14 bases lying between them. Looked up from germline, CDR1 is DFQATT and CDR2 is SNEGSKA (reference sequence). The CDR3 consists of 12 residues. The lymph nodes were axillary draining lymph nodes from breast cancer patients. TCRdb passed the multiplex PCR reads through MiXCR, listing each CDR3 protein once. The data hold approximately 100,000 distinct CDR3 sequences, with approximately 21% observed a single time. This clonotype was recorded once. Its antigen is not identified. A read error may explain this, as a much larger clone is one base away. The chain combines TRBV20-1 with TRBJ2-1, with a possible D match to TRBD2 (5 bases). Sequencing was carried out using axillary lymph node tissue. This clonotype originated in a female donor with breast cancer. Some clones in this sample may be carry-over from other donors' samples. CDR3 amino acids: CSARFGREGQFF. DNA of the CDR3: TGCAGTGCTAGATTCGGACGGGAAGGGCAGTTCTTC.